Described below is a single T cell receptor (beta chain) sequence and its context. What it binds is unknown. The CDR3 spans 16 residues. V gave up 0 bases and J gave up 5 bases; unmatched junction bases: 9. Germline CDR1 reads SGHRS; CDR2 reads YFSETQ. TCRdb keeps only in-frame clones here, not all; method: immunoSEQ multiplex PCR. This table holds approximately 10,000 clones, 70% to 85% found once. These data are taken from a study of somatic mutations in cytotoxic T cells in rheumatoid arthritis. About the study: Nearly 100% purity was obtained when some V beta antibody-stained T-cell populations were flow-sorted; these included V beta1+ cells sequenced for TCRB.

Study findings and constraints: No age-related increase in CD8+ clonality was seen in healthy controls, but one was seen in rheumatoid arthritis patients. Within 8 of 65 patients, the single biggest CD8+ clone made up more than 20% of CD8+ cells.

This chain connects TRBV5-1 to TRBJ2-5, with 8 bases fitting TRBD2. The origin of this receptor is a woman in her sixties or seventies with rheumatoid arthritis. Sequenced sample: CD8+ T cells sorted from blood. The CDR3 DNA sequence: TGCGCCAGCAGCTTGGAGGGTAGCGGGATACGGGAGACCCAGTACTTC. Residues: CASSLEGSGIRETQYF. Complete variable domain (other parts from reference TRBV5-1 and TRBJ2-5): KAGVTQTPRYLIKTRGQQVTLSCSPISGHRSVSWYQQTPGQGLQFLFEYFSETQRNKGNFPGRFSGRQFSNSRSEMNVSTLELGDSALYLCASSLEGSGIRETQYFGPGTRLLVL.